This T cell receptor (beta chain) derives from a study of T-cell reconstitution after alpha-beta-depleted transplantation in children. Library preparation (for TCRbeta) was performed with unique molecular identifiers. TCRdb analysed the PCR reads with MiXCR anew, one entry per CDR3 protein. The sample yields a few hundred thousand distinct CDR3 sequences, 9.7% seen once. This CDR3 is 13 amino acids long. This clonotype was obtained from a human donor who donated a stem cell graft to a child with SCID. The J gene is TRBJ2-1, the V gene TRBV5-2; the table's D call, TRBD1, was not checked against the DNA. TRBV5-2 is labeled a pseudogene. The sequencing here drew on PBMCs from the stem cell graft donor, taken from the stem cell graft. CDR3 sequence reads: CAEGPGGWDEQFF. The CDR3 coding sequence is TGTGCCGAGGGGCCAGGGGGCTGGGATGAGCAGTTCTTC.